Each of the 27 T cell receptor beta chains below was sequenced from the same sample in a study of CD8+ T cells in alopecia areata. After isolation, RNA underwent reverse transcription to generate cDNA as the sequencing template. Only in-frame clones appear in the TCRdb table, and some are missing; sequencing was by immunoSEQ multiplex PCR. Of roughly 110,000 clones detected, roughly 89% appear once; the ten largest clones hold roughly 23%. Sample treatment: oral pan-JAK inhibitor, 5-10 mg twice daily. The sample consisted of CD8+ T cells sorted from blood, taken at week 24, from a patient treated with tofacitinib. These receptors came from a human donor with alopecia areata.

The genes are TRBV2 and TRBJ2-2, with 9 bases identical to TRBD2. This CDR3 is built from 15 residues. V shed 2 bases, J shed 5 bases, and the junction held 3 bases outside the gene matches. Germline loops: CDR1 SNHLY, CDR2 FYNNEI. The DNA for the CDR3 is TGTGCCAGCAGTGAAACGACTAGCGGAACCGGGGAGCTGTTTTTT. Encoded protein: CASSETTSGTGELFF.

This chain uses TRBV27 with TRBJ1-2, with D maybe TRBD1 (5 bases). Germline loops: CDR1 MNHEY, CDR2 SMNVEV (reference sequence). The CDR3 is 13 residues long. With 3 bases removed from V and 4 bases from J, the gap between germline ends came to 9 bases. The CDR3 DNA reads TGTGCCAGCAGTTTTGGGGGAGGCTATGGCTACACCTTC. Translating gives CASSFGGGYGYTF.

V and J are TRBV5-1 and TRBJ2-5; unclear D gene. CDR1 and CDR2 (germline): SGHRS, YFSETQ. Between the trimmed V and J ends, which lost 1 base and 2 bases, there was a span of 12 bases. The CDR3 is 15 residues long. The CDR3 bases are TGCGCCAGCAGCTTGCCCCAAATAGGGCAAGAGACCCAGTACTTC. Translating it yields CASSLPQIGQETQYF.

This rearrangement joins TRBV5-4 to TRBJ2-2; TRBD2 matches 7 bases. Germline CDR1 is SGHNT and CDR2 is YYREEE (reference sequence). After removal of 4 bases from V and 0 bases from J, the junction contained 6 bases not matched to a gene. The CDR3 runs to 16 residues. In DNA, the CDR3 is TGTGCCAGCAGCCCCCGGACTAGTTCGAACACCGGGGAGCTGTTTTTT. Its protein product is CASSPRTSSNTGELFF. Full variable domain (outside the CDR3, taken from reference TRBV5-4 and TRBJ2-2): ETGVTQSPTHLIKTRGQQVTLRCSSQSGHNTVSWYQQALGQGPQFIFQYYREEENGRGNFPPRFSGLQFPNYSSELNVNALELDDSALYLCASSPRTSSNTGELFFGEGSRLTVL.

The chain carries TRBV6-6 and TRBJ1-1; TRBD1 might be the D (6 bases). Trimming left V 7 bases short and J 4 bases short, with 13 bases between. Germline CDR1 reads MNHNY; CDR2 reads SVGAGI (reference sequence). The length of the CDR3 is 13 residues. This CDR3 is CASTLTGPTEAFF. The DNA of the CDR3 is TGTGCCAGCACGCTAACAGGGCCCACTGAAGCTTTCTTT.

V and J are TRBV7-2 and TRBJ2-1; D remains ambiguous. V dropped 5 bases and J dropped 2 bases, with 13 bases sitting between them. The CDR3 spans 15 residues. The germline CDR1 and CDR2 sequences are SGHTA and FQGNSA. The CDR3 nucleotides are TGTGCCAGCAGCGATGTGATGGGCGCCTACAATGAGCAGTTCTTC. Translated: CASSDVMGAYNEQFF. Supplemented by reference TRBV7-2 and TRBJ2-1, the full variable domain reads GAGVSQSPSNKVTEKGKDVELRCDPISGHTALYWYRQSLGQGLEFLIYFQGNSAPDKSGLPSDRFSAERTGGSVSTLTIQRTQQEDSAVYLCASSDVMGAYNEQFFGPGTRLTVL.

The chain links TRBV5-1 to TRBJ1-2; no definite D call. Looked up from germline, CDR1 is SGHRS and CDR2 is YFSETQ. Trimming took off 0 bases at V and 5 bases at J, with 14 bases between the two ends. The CDR3 loop spans 15 amino acids. The CDR3: CASSLDSTTGYGYTF. The CDR3 DNA is TGCGCCAGCAGCTTGGACAGTACCACTGGATATGGCTACACCTTC.

CDR3 sequence (DNA): TGCGCCAGCAGCACCGGGCGGTACGAGCAGTACTTC. Translated, it gives CASSTGRYEQYF. The V and J genes are TRBV5-1 and TRBJ2-7; the D is unclear. CDR3 length: 12 amino acids. Germline V gene lookup returns CDR1 SGHRS and CDR2 YFSETQ. V was trimmed by 4 bases and J by 4 bases, leaving 9 bases between them.

V and J are TRBV29-1 and TRBJ2-2, with D perhaps TRBD2 (6 bases). This CDR3 spans 14 amino acids. V shed 3 bases and J shed 6 bases, with 14 bases lying between them. The germline V gene encodes CDR1 SQVTM and CDR2 ANQGSEA. Here the CDR3 reads CSVDSGLTPGELFF. In DNA form, the CDR3 reads TGCAGCGTTGATTCGGGACTCACCCCCGGGGAGCTGTTTTTT.

The V and J genes are TRBV9 and TRBJ2-3, with 16 bases matching TRBD2. The J segment lost 4 bases and the V segment lost 0 bases, leaving 8 bases of the junction unmatched. This CDR3 has 19 amino acids. Germline V gene lookup returns CDR1 SGDLS and CDR2 YYNGEE. In DNA, the CDR3 is TGTGCCAGCAGCGTAGCTGGGACTAGCGGGGGGGCGGTCGCAGATACGCAGTATTTT. Translated, it gives CASSVAGTSGGAVADTQYF.

In its sample, this clone was seen a few times. The rearrangement joins TRBV4-1 to TRBJ2-1; a possible D gene is TRBD2 (5 bases). Germline-derived CDR1 and CDR2 are MGHRA and YSYEKL. CDR3 length equals 17 residues. V was cut by 0 bases and J by 5 bases, with 17 bases left in between. The chain's CDR3 is CASSQDLTSIANNEQFF. The CDR3 DNA follows: TGCGCCAGCAGCCAAGATCTCACTAGTATTGCCAACAATGAGCAGTTCTTC.

This clone was seen only once. This chain links TRBV5-6 with TRBJ2-3; possible D gene TRBD2, 5 bases. The V end lost 4 bases, the J end lost 2 bases, and 26 bases lay between the germline ends. Germline CDR1 is SGHDT and CDR2 is YYEEEE. This CDR3 spans 19 amino acids. The CDR3 loop is CASSAGLATSLINTDTQYF. In DNA, the CDR3 is TGTGCCAGCAGCGCCGGACTGGCTACCTCCCTGATAAACACAGATACGCAGTATTTT.

This clone came up once. The V gene is TRBV4-3, the J gene TRBJ2-1; TRBD2 is a possible D gene (5 bases). Germline-derived CDR1 and CDR2 are LGHNA and YSLEER. The V and J ends lost 2 bases and 6 bases respectively, with 8 bases between them. There are 13 residues in the CDR3. The CDR3 coding sequence is TGCGCCAGCAGCCAACTAGCAGGCAATGAGCAGTTCTTC. Residues: CASSQLAGNEQFF.

The J gene is TRBJ2-7, the V gene TRBV11-2; a possible D gene is TRBD2 (5 bases). CDR1 and CDR2 (germline): SGHAT, FQNNGV. Trimming left V 1 base short and J 4 bases short, with 8 bases between. This CDR3 region has 13 residues. CDR3: CASSLGTDYEQYF. As DNA, the CDR3 is TGTGCCAGCAGCTTAGGGACTGATTACGAGCAGTACTTC.

The chain recombines TRBV6-5 with TRBJ1-1; D is undetermined. CDR1 is MNHEY, CDR2 SVGAGI, per germline. The V end lost 0 bases, the J end lost 4 bases, and 15 bases lay between the germline ends. The CDR3 runs to 16 residues. CDR3 amino acids: CASSYSRFGTSTEAFF. CDR3 nucleotide sequence: TGTGCCAGCAGTTACTCGAGGTTCGGTACCAGCACTGAAGCTTTCTTT.

This chain links TRBV5-6 with TRBJ1-2; 9 bases match TRBD1. Germline V gene sequence: CDR1 SGHDT, CDR2 YYEEEE. This CDR3 is 16 amino acids long. The ends lost 6 bases at V and 4 bases at J; junction bases unmatched: 13. The CDR3 region has the DNA TGTGCCAGCAACATGGAGGGGACAGGGATTGCCTATGGCTACACCTTC. Amino acids: CASNMEGTGIAYGYTF.

The CDR3 coding sequence is TGTGCCAGCAGCCCGAGGATAGGGTCTCTCGAGACCCAGTACTTC. This codes for CASSPRIGSLETQYF. V gene TRBV7-9 combines with J gene TRBJ2-5; D unresolved. Germline loops: CDR1 SEHNR, CDR2 FQNEAQ (reference sequence). V lost 5 bases to trimming and J lost 5 bases, with 18 bases between them. This CDR3 is 15 amino acids long.

In this sample, this clone turned up once. J is TRBJ1-1 and V is TRBV11-2; maybe TRBD1 (5 bases). Germline V gene lookup returns CDR1 SGHAT and CDR2 FQNNGV. V shed 7 bases and J shed 1 base, with 19 bases lying between them. The CDR3 is 16 amino acids. The CDR3 protein is CASTDSNSGPNTEAFF. The CDR3 nucleotides read TGTGCCAGCACCGATAGCAATTCGGGACCGAACACTGAAGCTTTCTTT.

The genes are TRBV7-6 and TRBJ2-7; 11 nucleotides match TRBD1. The V gene's germline CDR1 is SGHVS and CDR2 FNYEAQ. This CDR3 has 16 residues. V shed 5 bases, J shed 1 base, and the junction held 7 bases outside the gene matches. The CDR3 reads CASSEGTGGGSYEQYF. CDR3 in DNA: TGTGCCAGCAGCGAGGGGACAGGGGGAGGATCCTACGAGCAGTACTTC.

This clone showed up just a few times. The gene calls are TRBV4-1 and TRBJ1-5; D is undetermined. The V end lost 8 bases, the J end lost 1 base, and 9 bases lay between the germline ends. The CDR3 runs 13 residues. Germline V lookup: CDR1 MGHRA, CDR2 YSYEKL. The CDR3 DNA is TGCGCCAGCGCGGATACGAGCAATCAGCCCCAGCATTTT. Encoded protein: CASADTSNQPQHF.

This chain connects TRBV7-9 to TRBJ2-1; no clear D gene. Germline CDR1 is SEHNR and CDR2 is FQNEAQ (reference sequence). The V gene lost 5 bases and the J gene lost 7 bases, with 12 bases spanning the gap. The CDR3 totals 13 residues. CDR3 amino acids: CASSPPRRNEQFF. In DNA form, the CDR3 reads TGTGCCAGCAGCCCCCCCCGCAGGAATGAGCAGTTCTTC. The full variable domain, its missing parts supplied by reference TRBV7-9 and TRBJ2-1, is DTGVSQNPRHKITKRGQNVTFRCDPISEHNRLYWYRQTLGQGPEFLTYFQNEAQLEKSRLLSDRFSAERPKGSFSTLEIQRTEQGDSAMYLCASSPPRRNEQFFGPGTRLTVL.

This clone occurred once. The gene calls are TRBV11-2 and TRBJ1-2, with D tentatively TRBD1 (6 bases). V was cut by 3 bases and J by 3 bases, with 14 bases left in between. The CDR3 extends over 15 amino acids. CDR1 is SGHAT, CDR2 FQNNGV, per germline. CDR3 coding DNA: TGTGCCAGCAGCTTTGGAACAGGGTGGGACTATGGCTACACCTTC. Translated: CASSFGTGWDYGYTF.

V and J are TRBV7-8 and TRBJ2-7; D is undetermined. Looked up from germline, CDR1 is SGHVS and CDR2 is FQNEAQ. CDR3 length equals 11 residues. Trimming took 4 bases from V and 2 from J, leaving 3 bases between them. Here the CDR3 DNA reads TGTGCCAGCAGCTCCACCTACGAGCAGTACTTC. It specifies CASSSTYEQYF.

This clone has only a few counts. The chain has TRBV4-3 and TRBJ2-7; D is undetermined. Trimming took 9 bases from V and 0 from J, leaving 12 bases between them. The germline V gene encodes CDR1 LGHNA and CDR2 YSLEER. The CDR3 length is 13 residues. The CDR3 bases are TGCGCCAGTAGTCAGGAAAGCTCCTACGAGCAGTACTTC. Its protein is CASSQESSYEQYF.

The chain is built from TRBV7-9 and TRBJ1-2; no definite D call. Germline assignment: CDR1 SEHNR and CDR2 FQNEAQ (reference sequence). V was clipped by 0 bases and J by 4 bases, with 9 bases between them. The CDR3 loop spans 14 amino acids. The CDR3 sequence is CASSLAGQSYGYTF. The CDR3 DNA follows: TGTGCCAGCAGCTTAGCTGGGCAGTCCTATGGCTACACCTTC.

The J gene is TRBJ2-1, the V gene TRBV7-9; possibly TRBD2 for D (6 bases). CDR1 and CDR2 (germline): SEHNR, FQNEAQ (reference sequence). There are 15 residues in the CDR3. The V end lost 2 bases, the J end lost 8 bases, and 16 bases lay between the germline ends. CDR3 amino acids: CASSLKLAKPYEQFF. The CDR3 region has the DNA TGTGCCAGCAGCTTAAAACTAGCTAAGCCCTATGAGCAGTTCTTC.

The chain links TRBV19 to TRBJ2-7; D unclear. There are 14 residues in the CDR3. The germline gives CDR1 LNHDA, CDR2 SQIVND (reference sequence). V was pared by 4 bases and J by 5 bases, with 15 bases between. The CDR3 reads CASSTPPDINEQYF. DNA for the CDR3: TGTGCCAGTAGTACCCCGCCCGATATCAACGAGCAGTACTTC. Full variable domain (remainder filled in from reference TRBV19 and TRBJ2-7): DGGITQSPKYLFRKEGQNVTLSCEQNLNHDAMYWYRQDPGQGLRLIYYSQIVNDFQKGDIAEGYSVSREKKESFPLTVTSAQKNPTAFYLCASSTPPDINEQYFGPGTRLTVT.